This TCR beta chain was sequenced in a study of shared clonotypes between healthy human individuals (dated by TCRdb to the early 2020s). For the study in its entirety: The cohort comprised a couple of women and a few men aged 18 to 49 years. For each donor, three plates each were used for CD4 naive and CD4 memory, two plates were used for CD8 naive, and one plate was used for CD8 memory. Blood TCR repertoires of about five healthy adults were deeply sequenced to estimate repertoire size and the extent of clonotype sharing between individuals. Libraries were prepared and TCR repertoires were sequenced by different laboratories using diverse techniques, in order to increase sequencing depth and limit assay-specific biases. Between about 0.85 and 9.5 billion PBMCs per donor were obtained by leukapheresis.

The research as a whole found: The genetic and exposure-history diversity represented was limited by the small number of donors. Naive subsets generally had larger estimated clonotype richness than memory subsets did. Rarefaction of sorted-subset datasets indicated incomplete sequencing despite the large sequencing depth. Sampling was limited to blood, and TCR repertoires in tissue likely differ from TCR repertoires in blood. Based on pairwise subsampling, the degree of clonotype sharing among donors was expected to be affected by sequencing depth. Roughly 5% of naive CD4, 3.5% of naive CD8, 2% to 2.5% of memory CD4, and about 0.4% of memory CD8 clonotypes were shared across a handful of donors. Clonotypes shared by all four sorted-subset donors showed higher generation probabilities than non-shared clonotypes.

Concerning this clone itself: It has no known antigen specificity. It has no much larger one-base neighbor in the sample; base qualities were not kept.

Using the deep immunoSEQ assay, multiplex PCR amplified TCR CDR3 regions from genomic DNA. Genomic DNA extracted from each cell subset was distributed evenly over all wells of several immunoSEQ 96-well plates, and each plate served as one replicate. For sorted subsets, about 200 ng genomic DNA, equal to about 30,000 T cell genomes, was loaded into each replicate PCR. Purified libraries were measured with a Qubit 3.0 fluorometer, size-checked on a Bioanalyzer 2100, and measured again with the KAPA Library Quantification kit. Every immunoSEQ 96-well plate was sequenced on a dedicated single-read 150-cycle Illumina NextSeq 550 flow cell. The original pipeline was this. Because the immunoSEQ output held only junctional sequences and lacked quality scores, the filtering could not match the filtering applied to full-length reads. Sequences were annotated with PyIR, a Python wrapper for IgBLAST v1.9, using IMGT germline references to assign V/J genes and CDR3. Any read was removed if the V/J assignment was weak (E-value above 1e-6), the CDR3 was missing, or the read contained stop codons, out-of-frame junctions, or ambiguous translated residues. V3J clonotypes were defined as sequences sharing the same inferred V gene, J gene, and CDR3 amino acid sequence. To compute the percentage overlap between repertoires, the number of shared unique clonotypes was divided by the size of the smaller repertoire. RTK rarefaction, the Chao1 estimator, and Recon v2.1 estimates of unobserved clonotypes were used to assess repertoire richness. Generation probabilities for all TCRbeta clonotypes obtained by the gDNA method from several donors were computed using OLGA. TCRdb re-hosts the immuneACCESS table, in-frame sequences only. Its copies lack some clones; in the studies checked, an unresolved V gene accounts for under half of them, and the cause for the rest is not known. Clonal size and the V and J genes are those of that table, whereas D and trimming came from the DNA. In all, the sample holds 600,000 or so clones, and 95% of those were seen once. The ten largest clones add up to over 0.09% of the sample.

CD8 naive samples were CD45RO-negative cells positively selected for CCR7, giving a CD45RA+CCR7+ population that excluded TemRA cells. The donors were healthy, HIV-negative adults who had no recently reported acute infections or vaccinations. Every donor was a Caucasian adult living in Nashville, Tennessee, USA. Blood was obtained by leukapheresis, after which PBMCs were separated by Ficoll-Histopaque density gradient centrifugation and cryopreserved in liquid nitrogen vapor phase. Analytical flow cytometry was used to check the purity and quantity of each magnetically sorted T cell population. Genomic DNA was isolated from each sorted fraction and quantified by UV absorbance on a Nanodrop 2000c. The clonotype was recovered from a woman aged 25 to 39 in good health. What was sequenced was naive CD8+ T cells sorted from blood. The cell subset or site label, read with the paper, signifies: CD45RA+CCR7+.

The DNA is as follows: TGTGCCAGCAGCCCCAATAGCGGGAGGGCCTCCTACGAGCAGTACTTC. Translated, this gives CASSPNSGRASYEQYF. The rearranged segments are TRBV7-9 and TRBJ2-5; 11 central nucleotides agree with TRBD2. The end of the DNA is better explained by TRBJ2-7, so the J call may be wrong. The CDR3 spans 16 residues, from the cysteine through the phenylalanine. The entry retains the CDR3 DNA only, 48 bases that are in frame from base 1. In the germline V gene (reference sequence), CDR1 corresponds to SEHNR and CDR2 to FQNEAQ.